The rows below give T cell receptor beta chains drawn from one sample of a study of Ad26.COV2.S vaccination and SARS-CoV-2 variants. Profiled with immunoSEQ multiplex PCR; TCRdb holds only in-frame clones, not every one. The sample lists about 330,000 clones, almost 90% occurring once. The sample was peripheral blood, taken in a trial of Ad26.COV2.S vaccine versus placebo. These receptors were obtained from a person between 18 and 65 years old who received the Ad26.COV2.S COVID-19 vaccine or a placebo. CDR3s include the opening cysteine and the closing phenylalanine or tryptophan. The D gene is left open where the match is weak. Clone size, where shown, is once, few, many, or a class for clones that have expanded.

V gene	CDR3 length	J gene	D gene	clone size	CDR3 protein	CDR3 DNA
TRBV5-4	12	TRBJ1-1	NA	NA	CASSLGGSKAFF	TGTGCCAGCAGCTTGGGTGGGTCCAAAGCTTTCTTT
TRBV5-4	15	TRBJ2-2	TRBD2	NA	CASSPLLGGTGELFF	TGTGCCAGCAGCCCACTACTGGGGGGGACCGGGGAGCTGTTTTTT
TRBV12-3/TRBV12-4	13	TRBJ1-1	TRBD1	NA	CASSLSGGTEAFF	TGTGCCAGCAGTTTATCAGGGGGCACTGAAGCTTTCTTT
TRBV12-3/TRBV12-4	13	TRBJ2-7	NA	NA	CASSRSIGYEQYF	TGTGCCAGCAGTCGGTCCATCGGCTACGAGCAGTACTTC
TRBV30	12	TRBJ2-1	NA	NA	CAWAGTYNEQFF	TGTGCCTGGGCCGGGACTTATAATGAGCAGTTCTTC
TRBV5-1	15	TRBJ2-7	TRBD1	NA	CASSLEGGTGDEQYF	TGCGCCAGCAGCTTGGAAGGGGGGACAGGAGACGAGCAGTACTTC
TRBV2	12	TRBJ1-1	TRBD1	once	CAGQGWSTEAFF	TGTGCCGGACAGGGGTGGAGCACTGAAGCTTTCTTT
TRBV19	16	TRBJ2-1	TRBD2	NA	CASSTPGLASSNEQFF	TGTGCCAGTAGTACCCCGGGACTAGCGTCTTCAAATGAGCAGTTCTTC
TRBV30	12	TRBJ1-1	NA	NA	CAGGRRNTEAFF	TGTGCGGGGGGGCGCAGGAACACTGAAGCTTTCTTT
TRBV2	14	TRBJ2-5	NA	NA	CASSKGTSQETQYF	TGTGCCAGCAGTAAAGGGACTTCTCAAGAGACCCAGTACTTC
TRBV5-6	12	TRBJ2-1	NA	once	CASRQVANEQFF	TGTGCCAGCAGGCAAGTGGCAAATGAGCAGTTCTTC
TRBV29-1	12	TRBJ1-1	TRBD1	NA	CSVGQSNTEAFF	TGCAGCGTGGGACAGTCCAACACTGAAGCTTTCTTT
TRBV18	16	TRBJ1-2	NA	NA	CASSPPNARDYYGYTF	TGTGCCAGCTCACCACCAAACGCTCGGGATTACTATGGCTACACCTTC
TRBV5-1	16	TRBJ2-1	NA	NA	CASSLNLGAGYNEQFF	TGCGCCAGCAGCTTGAATCTAGGGGCCGGCTACAATGAGCAGTTCTTC
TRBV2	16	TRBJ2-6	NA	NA	CASRGTGASGANVLTF	TGTGCCAGCCGAGGGACGGGGGCCTCTGGGGCCAACGTCCTGACTTTC
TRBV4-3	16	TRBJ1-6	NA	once	CASSQDPARGNSPLHF	TGCGCCAGCAGCCAAGACCCGGCCAGAGGAAATTCACCCCTCCACTTT
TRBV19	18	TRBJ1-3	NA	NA	CASRMTSSSRASGNTIYF	TGTGCCAGCAGGATGACCAGCTCGTCTCGAGCCTCTGGAAACACCATATATTTT
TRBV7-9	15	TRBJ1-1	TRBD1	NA	CASSLQGARGTEAFF	TGTGCCAGCAGCCTCCAGGGGGCGCGAGGCACTGAAGCTTTCTTT
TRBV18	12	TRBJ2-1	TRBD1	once	CASSRVRDSLIF	TGTGCCAGCTCGCGCGTCCGGGACAGTTTAATCTTC
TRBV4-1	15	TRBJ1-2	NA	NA	CASSQATRIPYGYTF	TGCGCCAGCAGCCAAGCAACTCGAATACCGTATGGCTACACCTTC
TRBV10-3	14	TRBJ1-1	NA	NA	CATNGGQMNTEAFF	TGTGCCACCAACGGAGGACAGATGAACACTGAAGCTTTCTTT
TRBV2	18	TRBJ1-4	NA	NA	CASTKGPSSAATNEKLFF	TGTGCCAGCACTAAGGGGCCTTCCTCGGCTGCAACTAATGAAAAACTGTTTTTT
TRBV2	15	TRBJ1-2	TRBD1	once	CASSAPGQVNYGYTF	TGTGCCAGCAGTGCGCCGGGACAGGTTAACTATGGCTACACCTTC
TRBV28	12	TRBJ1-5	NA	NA	CASRQWLEPQHF	TGTGCCAGCAGGCAGTGGTTGGAGCCCCAGCATTTT
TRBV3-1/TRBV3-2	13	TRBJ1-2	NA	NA	CASSRGGENSYTF	TGTGCCAGCAGTAGGGGGGGCGAAAACAGCTACACCTTC